This TCR beta chain was found in a study of cytomegalovirus exposure and HLA in healthy donors. Points from the study as a whole: Common viral pathogens were later found to be apparently linked to several of the most significant clusters. Some TCR beta chains (approximately 180 of them) were listed as cytomegalovirus-associated. Data from an earlier analysis indicated that most TCR beta V segments were productive either about 87% or about 30% of the time.

Primers for the PCR totalled 60 Vbeta and 13 Jbeta. Sequencing used immunoSEQ multiplex PCR; TCRdb keeps in-frame clones, though not all of them. The top ten hold about 0.37% of the sample, which has 150,000 to 200,000 clones, around 79% seen once. This clone was seen a few times. Its matching antigen is unknown. Germline CDR1 is SGHRS and CDR2 is YFSETQ. The CDR3 extends over 14 amino acids. V gave up 4 bases and J gave up 6 bases; unmatched junction bases: 2. This clonotype was obtained from a male donor in good health and CMV-seropositive. The chain uses TRBV5-1 and TRBJ1-4; 11 bases line up with TRBD1. Material for sequencing was PBMCs. The CDR3 DNA reads as TGCGCCAGCAGCCGGACAGGGGGCTATGAAAAACTGTTTTTT. The encoded protein is CASSRTGGYEKLFF.